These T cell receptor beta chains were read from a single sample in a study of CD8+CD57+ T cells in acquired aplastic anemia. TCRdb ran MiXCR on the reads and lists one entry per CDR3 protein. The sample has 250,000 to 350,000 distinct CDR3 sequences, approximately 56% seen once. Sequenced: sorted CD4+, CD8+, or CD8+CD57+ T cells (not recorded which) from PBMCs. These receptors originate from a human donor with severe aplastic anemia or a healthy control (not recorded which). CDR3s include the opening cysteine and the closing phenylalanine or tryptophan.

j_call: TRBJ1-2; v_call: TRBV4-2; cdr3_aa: CASSQGGRAYGYTF
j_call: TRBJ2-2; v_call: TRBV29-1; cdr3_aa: CSVGLAVNTGELFF
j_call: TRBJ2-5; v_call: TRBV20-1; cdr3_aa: CSSEEGIQRKTQYF
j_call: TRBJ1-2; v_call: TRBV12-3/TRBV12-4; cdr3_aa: CASSLARGHGYTF
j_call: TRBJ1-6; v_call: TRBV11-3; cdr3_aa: CASSLSGTGRSPLHF
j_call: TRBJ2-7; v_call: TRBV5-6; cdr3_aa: CASSSREYEQYF
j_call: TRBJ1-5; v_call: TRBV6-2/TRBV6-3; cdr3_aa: CASSGVAAGLFNQPQHF
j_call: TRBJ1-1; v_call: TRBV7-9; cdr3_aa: CASSLAKFGQGRRNTEAFF
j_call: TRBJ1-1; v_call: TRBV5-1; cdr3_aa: CASSKQGTEAFF
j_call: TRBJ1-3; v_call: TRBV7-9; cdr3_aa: CASSGGGSSGNAIYF
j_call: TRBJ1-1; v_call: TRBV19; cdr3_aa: CASSKRQGRTEAFF
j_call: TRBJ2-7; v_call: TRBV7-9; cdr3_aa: CASSVPGVGEQYF
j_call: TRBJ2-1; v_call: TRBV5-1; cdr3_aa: CASSFSGSYNEQFF
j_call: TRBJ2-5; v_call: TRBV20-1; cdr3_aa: CSAREPWIPSGETQYF
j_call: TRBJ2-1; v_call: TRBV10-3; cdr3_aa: CAIKGGSRENEQFF
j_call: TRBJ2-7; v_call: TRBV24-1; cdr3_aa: CATSDLIADEQYF
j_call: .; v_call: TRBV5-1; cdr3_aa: CASSLVAGELETQYF
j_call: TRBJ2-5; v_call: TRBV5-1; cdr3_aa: CASSLPGQGMETQYF
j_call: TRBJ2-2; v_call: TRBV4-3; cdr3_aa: CASSQAPLGGELFF
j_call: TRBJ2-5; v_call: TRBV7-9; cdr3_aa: CASSFSRVQETQYF
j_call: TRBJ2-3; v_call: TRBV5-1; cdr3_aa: CASSLQGTSRDTQYF
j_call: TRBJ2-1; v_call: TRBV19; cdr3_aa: CASSTGLAGPYNEQFF
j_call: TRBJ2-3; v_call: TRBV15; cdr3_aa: CATSSLPQLESTDTQYF
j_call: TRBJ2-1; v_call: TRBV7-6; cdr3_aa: CASSPGLAVYNEQFF
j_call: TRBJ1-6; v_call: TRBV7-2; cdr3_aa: CASSHGQTASPLHF
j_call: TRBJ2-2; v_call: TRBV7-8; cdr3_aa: CASSLASGTGRTGELFF
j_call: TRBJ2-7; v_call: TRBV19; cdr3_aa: CASSIVPSDQQYF
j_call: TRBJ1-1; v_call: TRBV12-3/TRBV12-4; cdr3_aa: CASSLAGQRYSRTEAFF
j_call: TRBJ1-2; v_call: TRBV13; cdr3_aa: CASSSGALYGYTF
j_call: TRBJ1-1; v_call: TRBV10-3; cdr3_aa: CAISEAASEAFF
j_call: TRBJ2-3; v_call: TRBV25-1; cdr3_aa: CASSTRGGTDTQYF
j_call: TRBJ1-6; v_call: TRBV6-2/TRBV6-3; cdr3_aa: CASTFTGNNSPLHF
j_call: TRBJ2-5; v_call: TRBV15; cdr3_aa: CATSRGQQETQYF
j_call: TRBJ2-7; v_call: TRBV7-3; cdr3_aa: CASSSGTEVPFYEQYF
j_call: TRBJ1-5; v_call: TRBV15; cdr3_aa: CATSRENKQPQHF
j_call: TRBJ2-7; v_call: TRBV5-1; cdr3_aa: CASSPLALTGFSYEQYF
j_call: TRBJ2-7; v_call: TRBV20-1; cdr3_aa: CSARERDWFYEQYF
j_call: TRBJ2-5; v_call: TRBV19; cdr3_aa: CASSLQGETQYF
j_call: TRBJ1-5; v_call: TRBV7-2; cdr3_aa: CASSLGSGRANQPQHF
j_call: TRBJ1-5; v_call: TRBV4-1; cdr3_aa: CASSQEPGPGDQPQHF
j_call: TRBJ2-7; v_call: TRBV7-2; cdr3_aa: CASSPIPPGGTGLYEQYF
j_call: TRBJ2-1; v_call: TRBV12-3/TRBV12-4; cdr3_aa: CAGSSLIKRGLVVNEQFF
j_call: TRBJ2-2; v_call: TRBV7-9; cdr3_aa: CASSPTGQGTGELFF
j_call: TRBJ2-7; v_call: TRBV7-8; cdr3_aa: CASSPGRLSYEQYF
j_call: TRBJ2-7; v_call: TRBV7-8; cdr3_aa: CASSPRRDLPYEQYF
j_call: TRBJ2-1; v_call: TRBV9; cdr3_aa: CASSLGGTYNEQFF
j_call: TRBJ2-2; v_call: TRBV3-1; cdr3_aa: CASSQRWGRGNTGELFF
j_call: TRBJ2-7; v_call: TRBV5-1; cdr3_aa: CASSLRGQSYEQYF
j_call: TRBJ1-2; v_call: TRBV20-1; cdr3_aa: CLRHEDYGYTF
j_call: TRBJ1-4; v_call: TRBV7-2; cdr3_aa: CASSLGQYATNEKLFF
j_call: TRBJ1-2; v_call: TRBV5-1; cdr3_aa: CASSLATGDLGGYTF
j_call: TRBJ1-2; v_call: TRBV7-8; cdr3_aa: CASSQQGAGVGGYTF
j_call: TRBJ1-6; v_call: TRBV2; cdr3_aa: CASSQQGGRGSPLHF